A selection of T cell receptor beta chains follows, all from one sample in a study of cytomegalovirus exposure and HLA in healthy donors. Here immunoSEQ multiplex PCR was the method, and the copy in TCRdb shows in-frame clones only, minus some. Counted here are tens of thousands of clones, 40% to 60% occurring once; the ten biggest clones make up 9% to 14%. The sequencing sample was made of PBMCs. The receptors originated from a human donor in good health. The conserved cysteine and the conserved F or W are not part of the CDR3 here. The order of the fields is J gene, V gene, CDR3 protein.

TRBJ2-3	TRBV5-1	ASSPSNAGDTQY
-	TRBV2	ASSSGTASLTYEQY
TRBJ2-3	TRBV6-1	ASSGQERGPDTQY
TRBJ1-6	TRBV4-3	ASSPETGGDSPLH
TRBJ1-1	TRBV27	ASSYSRGVNTEAF
TRBJ2-5	TRBV7-3	ASSLSTGETQY
TRBJ2-2	TRBV19	ASRTGQNTGELF
TRBJ1-1	TRBV4-3	ASSPSLNRGVTEAF
TRBJ1-1	TRBV27	ASSPPRTGLTEAF
TRBJ2-5	TRBV5-4	ASSADRYQETQY
TRBJ1-1	TRBV7-6	ASSDVDREGRAF
TRBJ2-7	TRBV5-6	ASSWGQGAYEQY
TRBJ1-4	TRBV25-1	ASSDPRQAFNEKLF
TRBJ2-1	TRBV28	ASSNMDYSYNEQF
TRBJ2-7	TRBV10-3	AISGQGGDEQY
TRBJ2-7	TRBV29-1	SVYSVGTYEQY
TRBJ2-7	TRBV29-1	SVGQSYEQY
TRBJ2-2	TRBV27	ASSPTQANTGELF
TRBJ1-3	TRBV7-2	ASSSPTGSVSGNTIY
TRBJ1-6	TRBV27	ASSLSRGRGNSPLH
TRBJ2-7	TRBV20-1	SRGDSYEQY
TRBJ1-4	TRBV14	ASSHSGDRGIKKLF
TRBJ1-3	TRBV6-5	ATLSSGNTIY
TRBJ2-3	TRBV4-3	ASSQAGTSGGRDTQY
TRBJ2-5	TRBV5-5	ASSLLRIQETQY
TRBJ2-2	TRBV5-1	ASSLQGDNTGELF
TRBJ1-4	TRBV18	ASSTYTGTGVEKLF
TRBJ1-2	TRBV7-8	ASSSTGIRFNYGYT
TRBJ2-7	TRBV7-9	ASSLSRDRGNEQY
TRBJ1-5	TRBV7-8	ASSRGQNRNQPQH
TRBJ2-5	TRBV10-3	AISRPTSGQETQY
TRBJ2-1	TRBV6-5	ASSPGGLARGIQF
TRBJ2-5	TRBV4-1	ASSQGLIGGAQETQY
TRBJ2-3	TRBV6-1	ASRAPGGFTDTQY
TRBJ2-3	TRBV27	ASSLWGRQVTDTQY
TRBJ2-2	TRBV4-3	ASSQDVRVANTGELF
TRBJ1-6	TRBV27	ASSLELGAPLH
TRBJ2-1	TRBV11-3	ASSLGGTSVNEQF
TRBJ1-6	TRBV11-2	ASTGQGANSPLH
TRBJ1-6	TRBV4-1	ASSQDLSYNSPLH
TRBJ1-2	TRBV28	ATLRERAGYT
TRBJ2-5	TRBV10-3	AIRGQAETQY
TRBJ1-2	TRBV29-1	SAVTGEGYT
TRBJ2-7	TRBV11-2	ASSFPPGLAYEQY
TRBJ2-1	TRBV4-2	ASSQDFAGGAVDEQF
TRBJ2-3	TRBV6-6	ASSYPTVLGTDTQY
TRBJ2-2	TRBV30	AWTKGVGTGELF
TRBJ1-4	TRBV27	ASSRSPRPTNEKLF
TRBJ1-2	TRBV27	ASSPWTSGSYGYT
TRBJ2-1	TRBV5-6	ASSLASGKGNEQF
TRBJ2-7	TRBV2	ASSDVTYEQY
-	TRBV5-1	ASSRTSGGDYEQY
TRBJ1-2	TRBV27	ASSLLNRQGANYGYT
TRBJ1-5	TRBV19	ASSIQFNQPQH
TRBJ2-1	TRBV30	AWSAGTSGRNEQF
TRBJ2-7	TRBV30	AWKGASYEQY